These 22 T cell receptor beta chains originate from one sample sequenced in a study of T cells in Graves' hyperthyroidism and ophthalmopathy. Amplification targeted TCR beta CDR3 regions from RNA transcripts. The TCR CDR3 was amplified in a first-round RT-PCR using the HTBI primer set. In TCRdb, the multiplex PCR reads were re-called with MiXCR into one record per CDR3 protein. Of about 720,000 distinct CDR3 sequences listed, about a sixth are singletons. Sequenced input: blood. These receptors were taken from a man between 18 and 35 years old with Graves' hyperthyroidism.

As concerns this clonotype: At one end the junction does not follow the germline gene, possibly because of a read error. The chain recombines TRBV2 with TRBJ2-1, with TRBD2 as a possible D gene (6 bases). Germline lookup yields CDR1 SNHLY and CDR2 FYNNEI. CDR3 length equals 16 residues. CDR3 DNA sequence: TGTGTCAGCAGGGCCGGACTATCGGAAGCCTACAATGAGCAGTTCTTC. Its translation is CVSRAGLSEAYNEQFF.

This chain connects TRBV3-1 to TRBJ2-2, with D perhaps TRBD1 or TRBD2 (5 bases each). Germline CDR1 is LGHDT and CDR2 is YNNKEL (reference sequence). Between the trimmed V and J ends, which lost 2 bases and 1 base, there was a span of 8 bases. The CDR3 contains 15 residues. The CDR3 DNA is TGTGCCAGCAGCCAATGGGACGGGAACACCGGGGAGCTGTTTTTT. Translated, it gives CASSQWDGNTGELFF.

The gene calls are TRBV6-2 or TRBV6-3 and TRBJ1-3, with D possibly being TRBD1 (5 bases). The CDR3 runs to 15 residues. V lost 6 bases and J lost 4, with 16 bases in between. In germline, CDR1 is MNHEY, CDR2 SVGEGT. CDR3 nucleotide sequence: TGTGCCAGCAGGGGCCTCGGGACGGACGGAAACACCATATATTTT. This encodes CASRGLGTDGNTIYF.

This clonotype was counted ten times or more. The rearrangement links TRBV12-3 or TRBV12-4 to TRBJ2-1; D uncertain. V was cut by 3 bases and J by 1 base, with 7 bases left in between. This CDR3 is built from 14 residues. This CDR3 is CASSLEQSYNEQFF. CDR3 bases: TGTGCCAGCAGTTTGGAACAGTCCTACAATGAGCAGTTCTTC.

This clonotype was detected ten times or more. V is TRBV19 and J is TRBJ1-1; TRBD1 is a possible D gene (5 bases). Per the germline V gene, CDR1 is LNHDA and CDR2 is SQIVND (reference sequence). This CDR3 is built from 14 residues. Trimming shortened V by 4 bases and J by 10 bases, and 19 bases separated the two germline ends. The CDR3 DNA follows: TGTGCCAGTAGTACCCCAAGCAGGGTGGTTGGAGCTTTCTTT. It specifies CASSTPSRVVGAFF.

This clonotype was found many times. CDR3 sequence (DNA): TGTGCCAGCTCACCCTTAGCGGGAGTGCCCTACGAGCAGTACTTC. Amino acid sequence: CASSPLAGVPYEQYF. The rearrangement uses TRBV18 and TRBJ2-7, with 9 bases matching TRBD2. The junction had 5 bases not matched to a gene; V was cut back by 3 bases and J by 2 bases. The germline CDR1 and CDR2 sequences are KGHSH and LQKENI. This CDR3 comprises 15 residues.

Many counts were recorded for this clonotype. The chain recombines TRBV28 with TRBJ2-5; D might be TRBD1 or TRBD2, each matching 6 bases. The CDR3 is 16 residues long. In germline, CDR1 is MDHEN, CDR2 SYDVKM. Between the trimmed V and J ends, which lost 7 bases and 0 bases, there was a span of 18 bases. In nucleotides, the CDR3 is TGTGCCAGCACCCCTAATGGGGGGCGGAACCAAGAGACCCAGTACTTC. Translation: CASTPNGGRNQETQYF.

In nucleotides, the CDR3 is TGTGCCACCAGTGATTTGCGTGAAGACACCGGGGAGCTGTTTTTT. Protein product: CATSDLREDTGELFF. J is TRBJ2-2 and V is TRBV24-1, with D unresolved. V was clipped by 0 bases and J by 3 bases, with 7 bases between them. CDR3 length equals 15 residues. Germline CDR1 is KGHDR and CDR2 is SFDVKD.

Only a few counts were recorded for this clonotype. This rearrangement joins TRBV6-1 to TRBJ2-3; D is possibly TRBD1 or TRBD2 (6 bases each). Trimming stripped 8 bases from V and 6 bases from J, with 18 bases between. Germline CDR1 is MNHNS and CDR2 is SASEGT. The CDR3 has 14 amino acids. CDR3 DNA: TGTGCCAGCCTATATGGGGGGCGCGTTGATACGCAGTATTTT. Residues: CASLYGGRVDTQYF.

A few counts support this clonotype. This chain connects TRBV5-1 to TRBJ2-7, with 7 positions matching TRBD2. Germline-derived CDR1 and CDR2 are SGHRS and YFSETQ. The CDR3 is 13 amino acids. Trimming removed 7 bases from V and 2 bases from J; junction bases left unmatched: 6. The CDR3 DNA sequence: TGCGCCAGCTGCCCGGGAGGCACCTACGAGCAGTACTTC. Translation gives CASCPGGTYEQYF.

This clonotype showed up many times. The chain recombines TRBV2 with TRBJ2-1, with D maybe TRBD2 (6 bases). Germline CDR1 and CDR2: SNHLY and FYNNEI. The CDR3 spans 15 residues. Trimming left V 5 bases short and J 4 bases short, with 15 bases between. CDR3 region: CASSPSGPLYNEQFF. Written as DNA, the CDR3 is TGTGCCAGCAGTCCCAGCGGGCCCCTTTACAATGAGCAGTTCTTC. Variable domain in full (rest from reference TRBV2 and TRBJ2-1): EPEVTQTPSHQVTQMGQEVILRCVPISNHLYFYWYRQILGQKVEFLVSFYNNEISEKSEIFDDQFSVERPDGSNFTLKIRSTKLEDSAMYFCASSPSGPLYNEQFFGPGTRLTVL.

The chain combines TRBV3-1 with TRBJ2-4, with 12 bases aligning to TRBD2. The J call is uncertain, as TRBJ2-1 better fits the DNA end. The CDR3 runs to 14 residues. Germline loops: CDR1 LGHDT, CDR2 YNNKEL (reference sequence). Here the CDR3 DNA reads TGTGCCAGCAGCCAAGAAGCTAGCGGGAGGGTTCAGTTCTTC. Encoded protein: CASSQEASGRVQFF.

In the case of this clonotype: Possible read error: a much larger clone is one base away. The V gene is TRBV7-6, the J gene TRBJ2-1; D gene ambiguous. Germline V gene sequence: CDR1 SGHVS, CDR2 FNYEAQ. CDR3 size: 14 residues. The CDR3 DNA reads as TGTGTCAGCAGCTTAGTAAGCTCCTACAATGAGCAGTTCTTC. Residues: CVSSLVSSYNEQFF. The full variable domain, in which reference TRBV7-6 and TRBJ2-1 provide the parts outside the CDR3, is GAGVSQSPRYKVTKRGQDVALRCDPISGHVSLYWYRQALGQGPEFLTYFNYEAQQDKSGLPNDRFSAERPEGSISTLTIQRTEQRDSAMYRCVSSLVSSYNEQFFGPGTRLTVL.

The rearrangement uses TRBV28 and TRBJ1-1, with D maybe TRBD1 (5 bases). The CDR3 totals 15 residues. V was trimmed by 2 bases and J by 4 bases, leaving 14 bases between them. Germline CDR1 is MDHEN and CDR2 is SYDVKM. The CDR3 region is CASSLAGSLSTEAFF. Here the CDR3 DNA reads TGTGCCAGCAGTTTAGCAGGGTCGTTGAGCACTGAAGCTTTCTTT.

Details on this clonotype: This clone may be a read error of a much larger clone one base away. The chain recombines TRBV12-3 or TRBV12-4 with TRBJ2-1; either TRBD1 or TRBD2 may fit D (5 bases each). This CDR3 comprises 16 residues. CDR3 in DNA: TGTGCCAGCAGTTTTGAGGGGTACGGGACCTACAATGAGCGGTTCTTC. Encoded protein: CASSFEGYGTYNERFF.

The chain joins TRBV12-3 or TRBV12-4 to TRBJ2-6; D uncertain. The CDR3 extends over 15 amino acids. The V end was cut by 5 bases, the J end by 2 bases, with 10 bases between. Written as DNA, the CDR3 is TGTGCCAGCAGTGATAGGGATGCTGGGGCCAACGTCCTGACTTTC. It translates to CASSDRDAGANVLTF.

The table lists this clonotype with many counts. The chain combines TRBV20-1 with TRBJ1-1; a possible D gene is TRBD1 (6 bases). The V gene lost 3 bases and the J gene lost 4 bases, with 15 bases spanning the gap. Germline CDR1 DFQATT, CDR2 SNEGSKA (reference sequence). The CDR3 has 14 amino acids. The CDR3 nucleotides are TGCAGTGCTAGCAGGGGCAGTCCTGGCACTGAAGCTTTCTTT. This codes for CSASRGSPGTEAFF.

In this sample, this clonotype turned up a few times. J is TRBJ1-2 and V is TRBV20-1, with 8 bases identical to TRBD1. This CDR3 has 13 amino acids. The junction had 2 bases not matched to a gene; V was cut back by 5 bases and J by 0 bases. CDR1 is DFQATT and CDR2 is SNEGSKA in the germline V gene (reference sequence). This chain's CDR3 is CSAQTGANYGYTF. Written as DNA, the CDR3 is TGCAGTGCTCAGACAGGGGCTAACTATGGCTACACCTTC.

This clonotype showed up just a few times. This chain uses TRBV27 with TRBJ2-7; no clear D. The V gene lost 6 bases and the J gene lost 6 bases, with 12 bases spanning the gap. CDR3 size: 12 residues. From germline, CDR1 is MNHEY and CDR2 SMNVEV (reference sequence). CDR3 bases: TGTGCCAGCAGGATGAGACTCGGCGAGCAGTACTTC. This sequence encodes CASRMRLGEQYF.

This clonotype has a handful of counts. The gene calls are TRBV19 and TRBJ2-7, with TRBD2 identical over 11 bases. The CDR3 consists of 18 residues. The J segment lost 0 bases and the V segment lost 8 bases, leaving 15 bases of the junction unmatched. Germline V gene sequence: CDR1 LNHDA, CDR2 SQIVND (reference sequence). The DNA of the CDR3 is TGTGCCAGTGCCCCGGGACTAGCGGTAACTCAACTCTCCTACGAGCAGTACTTC. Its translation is CASAPGLAVTQLSYEQYF. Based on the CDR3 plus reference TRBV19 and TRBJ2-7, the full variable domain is DGGITQSPKYLFRKEGQNVTLSCEQNLNHDAMYWYRQDPGQGLRLIYYSQIVNDFQKGDIAEGYSVSREKKESFPLTVTSAQKNPTAFYLCASAPGLAVTQLSYEQYFGPGTRLTVT.

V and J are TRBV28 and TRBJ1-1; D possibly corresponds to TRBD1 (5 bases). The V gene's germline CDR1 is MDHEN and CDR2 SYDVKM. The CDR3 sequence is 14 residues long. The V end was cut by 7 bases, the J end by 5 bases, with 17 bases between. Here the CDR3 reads CASILSRVGTEAFF. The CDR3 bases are TGTGCCAGCATCCTAAGCAGGGTTGGGACTGAAGCTTTCTTT.

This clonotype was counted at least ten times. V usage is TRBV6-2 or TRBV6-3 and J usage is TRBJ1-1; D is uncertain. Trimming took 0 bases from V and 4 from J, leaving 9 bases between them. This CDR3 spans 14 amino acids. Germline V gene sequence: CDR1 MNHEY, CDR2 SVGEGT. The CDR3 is CASSYSKRVTEAFF. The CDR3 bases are TGTGCCAGCAGTTACTCGAAGCGGGTCACTGAAGCTTTCTTT.